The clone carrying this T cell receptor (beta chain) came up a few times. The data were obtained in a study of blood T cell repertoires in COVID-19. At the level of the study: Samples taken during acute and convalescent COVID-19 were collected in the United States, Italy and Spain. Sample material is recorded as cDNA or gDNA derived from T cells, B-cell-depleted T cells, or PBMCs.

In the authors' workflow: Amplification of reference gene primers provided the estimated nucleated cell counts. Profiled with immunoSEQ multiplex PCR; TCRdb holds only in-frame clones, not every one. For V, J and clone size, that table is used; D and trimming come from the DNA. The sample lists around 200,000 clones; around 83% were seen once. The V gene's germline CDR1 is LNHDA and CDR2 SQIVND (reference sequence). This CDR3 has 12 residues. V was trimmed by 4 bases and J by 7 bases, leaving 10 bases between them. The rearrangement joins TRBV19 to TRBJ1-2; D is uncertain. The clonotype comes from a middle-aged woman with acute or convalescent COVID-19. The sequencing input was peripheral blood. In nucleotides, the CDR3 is TGTGCCAGTAGTAGTTGGTCGAGTGGCTACACCTTC. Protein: CASSSWSSGYTF.